This record covers a single T cell receptor beta chain. Patients from Seattle were sampled longitudinally, starting during active infection. The sample comes from a study of blood T cell repertoires in COVID-19. Study context: T cells, B-cell-depleted T cells, or PBMCs supplied cDNA or gDNA.

Original processing notes: For nucleated cells, counts were estimated from reference gene primer amplification. The method was immunoSEQ multiplex PCR; TCRdb's version includes in-frame clones alone and lacks a portion of them. V and J calls and clone size come straight from that table; D and trimming were deduced from the DNA. The table has roughly 460,000 clones, 85% to 90% seen once. Germline values: CDR1 SGHTA, CDR2 FQGTGA. Trimming at V came to 6 bases and at J to 4 bases, leaving 13 bases not matched to a gene. This CDR3 contains 17 residues. This receptor was identified in a man aged 18 to 30 with COVID-19, enrolled during active disease. J is TRBJ2-1 and V is TRBV7-3, with 9 bases identical to TRBD2. Input material: peripheral blood. CDR3: CASRPKREVLIYNEQFF. CDR3 in DNA: TGTGCCAGCAGACCCAAGCGGGAGGTTCTTATATACAATGAGCAGTTCTTC.